The next 28 T cell receptor beta chains were all read from a single sample in a study of blood T cell repertoires in COVID-19. The data were produced by immunoSEQ multiplex PCR, yet TCRdb's version contains in-frame clones alone and is incomplete. The data hold roughly 200,000 clones, with 89% observed a single time. Sequencing was done on a sample of peripheral blood. These receptors were collected from a man aged 35-49 years with acute or convalescent COVID-19.

The J gene is TRBJ1-5, the V gene TRBV7-2; tentative D call: TRBD1 (5 bases). Trimming shortened V by 1 base and J by 2 bases, and 9 bases separated the two germline ends. The CDR3 covers 15 residues. Germline CDR1 reads SGHTA; CDR2 reads FQGNSA. CDR3 coding DNA: TGTGCCAGCAGCTTAGTGGCAGGGCGCAATCAGCCCCAGCATTTT. Its protein is CASSLVAGRNQPQHF.

This clone was seen a single time. The chain combines TRBV5-1 with TRBJ1-6; the match to TRBD1 covers 8 bases. Germline V lookup: CDR1 SGHRS, CDR2 YFSETQ. The CDR3 sequence is 18 residues long. Trimming took 3 bases from V and 0 from J; bases not matched to a gene: 8. CDR3 nucleotide sequence: TGCGCCAGCAGCTCCGGACAGGGAGTTTACTCCTATAATTCACCCCTCCACTTT. Translated, it gives CASSSGQGVYSYNSPLHF. The full variable domain, with the rest looked up from reference TRBV5-1 and TRBJ1-6, is KAGVTQTPRYLIKTRGQQVTLSCSPISGHRSVSWYQQTPGQGLQFLFEYFSETQRNKGNFPGRFSGRQFSNSRSEMNVSTLELGDSALYLCASSSGQGVYSYNSPLHFGNGTRLTVT.

The rearrangement uses TRBV6-6 and TRBJ2-5; 9 bases line up with TRBD1. Germline V gene sequence: CDR1 MNHNY, CDR2 SVGAGI (reference sequence). The CDR3 contains 16 residues. The ends lost 5 bases at V and 5 bases at J; junction bases unmatched: 12. The CDR3 loop reads CASSGDRAGFSETQYF. In DNA form, the CDR3 reads TGTGCCAGCAGTGGGGACAGGGCGGGTTTTTCGGAGACCCAGTACTTC.

The chain employs TRBV6-5 and TRBJ2-1, with D possibly TRBD1 on 5 matching bases. From germline, CDR1 is MNHEY and CDR2 SVGAGI. The CDR3 runs to 14 residues. V lost 6 bases and J lost 0, with 9 bases in between. The CDR3 bases are TGTGCCAGCAGACAAGACAGCTCCTACAATGAGCAGTTCTTC. It translates to CASRQDSSYNEQFF.

A remark on this clone: One junction end does not reproduce the germline sequence, and a read error may be involved. This sequence joins TRBV28 and TRBJ2-3; 10 nucleotides match TRBD1. Germline-derived CDR1 and CDR2 are MDHEN and SYDVKM. This CDR3 spans 14 amino acids. The CDR3 DNA reads as TGTGCCAGCAGTTTTCCGGGACAGGGGAAAAGTGAGAATTTT. It yields the protein CASSFPGQGKSENF. Complete variable domain (other parts from reference TRBV28 and TRBJ2-3): DVKVTQSSRYLVKRTGEKVFLECVQDMDHENMFWYRQDPGLGLRLIYFSYDVKMKEKGDIPEGYSVSREKKERFSLILESASTNQTSMYLCASSFPGQGKSENFGPGTRLTVL.

This rearrangement joins TRBV2 to TRBJ2-5; 12 nucleotides match TRBD2. Trimming at V came to 1 base and at J to 1 base, leaving 1 base not matched to a gene. The germline V gene encodes CDR1 SNHLY and CDR2 FYNNEI. The CDR3 is 16 amino acids. CDR3 region: CASSEGTSGAQETQYF. CDR3 coding DNA: TGTGCCAGCAGTGAAGGGACTAGCGGGGCCCAAGAGACCCAGTACTTC. Drawing the rest from reference TRBV2 and TRBJ2-5, the complete variable domain is EPEVTQTPSHQVTQMGQEVILRCVPISNHLYFYWYRQILGQKVEFLVSFYNNEISEKSEIFDDQFSVERPDGSNFTLKIRSTKLEDSAMYFCASSEGTSGAQETQYFGPGTRLLVL.

This clone was counted a few times. This chain connects TRBV2 to TRBJ1-4; perhaps TRBD1 as D (6 bases). V was trimmed by 7 bases and J by 8 bases, leaving 17 bases between them. CDR3 length equals 14 residues. Germline-derived CDR1 and CDR2 are SNHLY and FYNNEI. The CDR3 is CASKVGRTDEKLFF. The CDR3 DNA follows: TGTGCCAGCAAAGTGGGACGGACAGACGAAAAACTGTTTTTT.

This clone was observed a single time. J is TRBJ1-2 and V is TRBV2; 11 bases line up with TRBD1. This CDR3 region has 14 residues. Germline values: CDR1 SNHLY, CDR2 FYNNEI. Trimming cost V 6 bases and J 7 bases; bases outside gene matches: 7. CDR3 coding DNA: TGTGCCAGCAGACAGGGACAGGGGGACGGTGGCTACACCTTC. It encodes CASRQGQGDGGYTF. The whole variable domain, remainder taken from reference TRBV2 and TRBJ1-2, is EPEVTQTPSHQVTQMGQEVILRCVPISNHLYFYWYRQILGQKVEFLVSFYNNEISEKSEIFDDQFSVERPDGSNFTLKIRSTKLEDSAMYFCASRQGQGDGGYTFGSGTRLTVV.

The chain joins TRBV4-2 to TRBJ1-1; the D gene is possibly TRBD1 (6 bases). Trimming took 4 bases from V and 0 from J, leaving 15 bases between them. Germline CDR1 and CDR2: LGHNA and YNFKEQ. The CDR3 length is 16 residues. The CDR3 DNA sequence: TGTGCCAGCAGCCCCGGAGGTGGGGACATGAACACTGAAGCTTTCTTT. This sequence encodes CASSPGGGDMNTEAFF.

The chain combines TRBV29-1 with TRBJ2-1, with 12 bases identical to TRBD2. The CDR3 runs 14 residues. V gave up 5 bases and J gave up 3 bases; unmatched junction bases: 2. The germline gives CDR1 SQVTM, CDR2 ANQGSEA. The CDR3 protein is CSVRLAGDYNEQFF. In DNA form, the CDR3 reads TGCAGCGTTCGACTAGCGGGGGACTACAATGAGCAGTTCTTC.

V is TRBV18 and J is TRBJ1-3; tentatively, D is TRBD1 (5 bases). V was trimmed by 0 bases and J by 1 base, leaving 7 bases between them. Germline assignment: CDR1 KGHSH and CDR2 LQKENI. This CDR3 is 15 amino acids long. The CDR3 protein is CASSPPGGSGNTIYF. The DNA for the CDR3 is TGTGCCAGCTCACCACCGGGGGGATCTGGAAACACCATATATTTT.

The chain recombines TRBV2 with TRBJ2-1, with D possibly being TRBD1 (6 bases). Trimming removed 4 bases at V and 5 bases at J, with 12 bases between. The CDR3 length is 14 residues. Germline lookup yields CDR1 SNHLY and CDR2 FYNNEI. Here the CDR3 DNA reads TGTGCCAGCAGTGGTATGGACAGAGACAATGAGCAGTTCTTC. Translated: CASSGMDRDNEQFF.

This clone has a single count. This sequence joins TRBV7-2 and TRBJ2-1, with TRBD2 identical over 8 bases. V trimming: 0 bases; J trimming: 5 bases; junction bases outside the gene matches: 3. Germline V CDR1 and CDR2: SGHTA, FQGNSA. This CDR3 is built from 15 residues. This CDR3 is CASSLAAGVNNEQFF. The CDR3 nucleotides are TGTGCCAGCAGCTTAGCAGCGGGGGTCAACAATGAGCAGTTCTTC.

The chain carries TRBV15 and TRBJ1-4; 7 bases fit TRBD1. Germline CDR1 LNHNV, CDR2 YYDKDF (reference sequence). CDR3 length: 15 amino acids. V lost 0 bases and J lost 7; bases outside the gene matches: 5. CDR3 bases: TGTGCCACCAGCAGAGATTCTACAGGGGCTGAAAAACTGTTTTTT. This gives the protein CATSRDSTGAEKLFF.

This chain uses TRBV6-5 with TRBJ2-5; 12 bases are shared with TRBD1. This CDR3 has 16 residues. CDR1 and CDR2 (germline): MNHEY, SVGAGI. Trimming at V came to 0 bases and at J to 5 bases, leaving 4 bases not matched to a gene. The CDR3 nucleotides read TGTGCCAGCAGTTACTCGGGGACAGGGGGCGCGGAGACCCAGTACTTC. Amino acid sequence: CASSYSGTGGAETQYF.

The chain carries TRBV4-3 and TRBJ2-2; 11 bases line up with TRBD2. Looked up from germline, CDR1 is LGHNA and CDR2 is YSLEER. CDR3 length: 18 residues. V was pared by 5 bases and J by 4 bases, with 12 bases of the junction left unmatched. This CDR3 reads CASSSSLAGGPGTGELFF. The DNA for the CDR3 is TGCGCCAGCAGCTCGTCCCTAGCGGGGGGCCCTGGCACCGGGGAGCTGTTTTTT.

The chain has TRBV11-3 and TRBJ2-4; D might be TRBD1 (5 bases). V was pared by 8 bases and J by 7 bases, with 18 bases between. Germline V gives CDR1 SGHNT, CDR2 YENEEA. This CDR3 has 14 amino acids. This CDR3 reads CASASADSGNIQYF. The CDR3 DNA reads as TGTGCCAGCGCTTCCGCCGACAGTGGTAACATTCAGTACTTC.

The V and J genes are TRBV12-3 or TRBV12-4 and TRBJ1-2; D gene unclear. The CDR3 is 12 amino acids. The ends were cut back, 0 bases at V and 7 bases at J, with 6 bases in the middle. The CDR3 is CASSLAGSGYTF. The CDR3 bases are TGTGCCAGCAGTTTAGCCGGTAGTGGCTACACCTTC.

The chain joins TRBV6-5 to TRBJ1-6, with 8 nucleotides matching TRBD1. Per the germline V gene, CDR1 is MNHEY and CDR2 is SVGAGI. After removal of 5 bases from V and 13 bases from J, the junction contained 7 bases not matched to a gene. The CDR3 loop spans 13 amino acids. CDR3 nucleotides: TGTGCCAGCAGTACCGACAGGGGAACTCCCCTCCACTTT. This gives the protein CASSTDRGTPLHF.

The chain carries TRBV5-1 and TRBJ2-7; tentatively, D is TRBD2 (5 bases). The CDR3 runs 15 residues. Trimming pared 1 base from V and 0 bases from J, leaving 11 bases between. Germline values: CDR1 SGHRS, CDR2 YFSETQ. DNA of the CDR3: TGCGCCAGCAGCTTGACGGGAAAAGGCTCCTACGAGCAGTACTTC. Translating gives CASSLTGKGSYEQYF.

The V and J genes are TRBV27 and TRBJ1-1; 7 bases are shared with TRBD1. The trim removed 5 bases at V and 4 bases at J, leaving 4 bases unmatched. This CDR3 has 13 residues. Germline-derived CDR1 and CDR2 are MNHEY and SMNVEV (reference sequence). In DNA form, the CDR3 reads TGTGCCAGCAGTGCCGGGACAGTCACTGAAGCTTTCTTT. This codes for CASSAGTVTEAFF.

The V call is TRBV28, the J call TRBJ1-5; the D is unclear. Germline V gene sequence: CDR1 MDHEN, CDR2 SYDVKM. Deletions cut 5 bases from V and 4 bases from J, with 6 bases between. The length of the CDR3 is 12 residues. CDR3 nucleotide sequence: TGTGCCAGCAGTCCAAATAATCAGCCCCAGCATTTT. Its translation: CASSPNNQPQHF.

The chain links TRBV6-5 to TRBJ2-5; 7 positions match TRBD1. The CDR3 is 13 amino acids. The V gene's germline CDR1 is MNHEY and CDR2 SVGAGI. V shed 6 bases and J 6 bases; nucleotides not matched to a gene: 7. The CDR3 nucleotides read TGTGCCAGCAGGATCCCGGGACAGAAGACCCAGTACTTC. This translates into CASRIPGQKTQYF.

The chain links TRBV19 to TRBJ1-6; TRBD1 matches at 9 bases. CDR1 is LNHDA and CDR2 is SQIVND in the germline V gene (reference sequence). This CDR3 spans 17 amino acids. Trimming removed 3 bases from V and 9 bases from J; junction bases left unmatched: 12. CDR3 sequence reads: CASSILGLSTGGSPLHF. The CDR3 coding sequence is TGTGCCAGTAGTATCCTGGGGCTGTCGACAGGGGGTTCACCCCTCCACTTT.

The chain carries TRBV28 and TRBJ1-1; no reliable D call. Germline V gives CDR1 MDHEN, CDR2 SYDVKM. The CDR3 has 12 amino acids. V was pared by 4 bases and J by 5 bases, with 8 bases between. The CDR3 DNA reads as TGTGCCAGCAGTTCAGGAGGGACTGAAGCTTTCTTT. Protein: CASSSGGTEAFF. The full variable domain, completed using reference TRBV28 and TRBJ1-1, is DVKVTQSSRYLVKRTGEKVFLECVQDMDHENMFWYRQDPGLGLRLIYFSYDVKMKEKGDIPEGYSVSREKKERFSLILESASTNQTSMYLCASSSGGTEAFFGQGTRLTVV.

V is TRBV7-9 and J is TRBJ2-3; 7 bases agree with TRBD1. The CDR3 extends over 18 amino acids. V lost 5 bases, J lost 8 bases, and 22 bases stayed unmatched. Germline-derived CDR1 and CDR2 are SEHNR and FQNEAQ (reference sequence). The CDR3 protein is CASSKRGGQGQLGSTQYF. In DNA form, the CDR3 reads TGTGCCAGCAGCAAGAGGGGCGGGCAGGGACAGTTGGGTAGTACGCAGTATTTT.

The J gene is TRBJ2-5, the V gene TRBV11-2, with 12 bases fitting TRBD2. CDR1 and CDR2 (germline): SGHAT, FQNNGV. The CDR3 runs to 16 residues. Losses at the gene ends were 1 base for V and 5 bases for J; bases not matched to a gene: 5. Here the CDR3 reads CASSLGTSGAGETQYF. CDR3 nucleotide sequence: TGTGCCAGCAGCTTAGGGACTAGCGGGGCCGGCGAGACCCAGTACTTC.

The V gene is TRBV7-6, the J gene TRBJ1-4, with D possibly matching TRBD1 (6 bases). CDR3 length: 15 amino acids. Germline values: CDR1 SGHVS, CDR2 FNYEAQ. The V and J ends lost 1 base and 4 bases respectively, with 10 bases between them. The CDR3 spells CASSLVQGSNEKLFF. CDR3 DNA: TGTGCCAGCAGCTTAGTGCAGGGGAGTAATGAAAAACTGTTTTTT.